The clone carrying this T cell receptor beta chain was counted between two and nine times. The data belong to a study of T-cell reconstitution after alpha-beta-depleted transplantation in children. CDR1 is DFQATT and CDR2 is SNEGSKA in the germline V gene (reference sequence). Trimming cost V 6 bases and J 7 bases, with 18 bases left between them. This CDR3 region has 13 residues. Molecular barcoding with unique molecular identifiers was used for the TCRbeta library. TCRdb reprocessed the PCR reads with MiXCR, giving one entry per CDR3 protein. The sample lists hundreds of thousands of distinct CDR3 sequences; more than 8% were seen once.

Sequences were derived from PBMCs from the stem cell graft donor, sampled from the stem cell graft. This clonotype was sampled from a human donor who donated a stem cell graft to a child with SCID. V and J are TRBV20-1 and TRBJ1-1; D is ambiguous. CDR3 DNA: TGCAGTGCCGTTAGTCTTACAGCCGGTGAAGCTTTCTTT. Protein product: CSAVSLTAGEAFF.